The subject of this entry is one T cell receptor beta chain. The antigen remains undetermined. At one of its ends the junction is not consistent with the germline gene, which may arise from a read error. It was the 120-subject validation cohort, separate from the approximately 700-subject first cohort, to which the donors belonged. Assay: immunoSEQ multiplex PCR; the TCRdb copy retains only in-frame clones and omits some. Of around 130,000 clones in the sample, about nine tenths were seen once. This entry belongs to a study of cytomegalovirus exposure and HLA in healthy donors. Study-wide results and caveats: A later analysis found first-cohort TCR clusters tended to co-occur in the approximately 120 validation repertoires. The listing of 150 to 200 TCR beta chains classed them as cytomegalovirus-associated.

The TCR originated in a man aged 30 to 39 in good health and CMV-seronegative. Sequenced: PBMCs.

CDR3 DNA: TGCGCCAGCAGCTTGGTGTTAGCGGGGCAAGAAACCCAGTACTTC. Its translation is CASSLVLAGQETQYF. V is TRBV5-1 and J is TRBJ2-5, with 8 bases that match TRBD2. The CDR3 has 15 amino acids. Germline CDR1 is SGHRS and CDR2 is YFSETQ.